One and the same sample provided the 9 T cell receptor beta chains below, sequenced in a study of CD8 T cell repertoires and HIV-1 epitope variants. Their antigens remain unidentified. Repertoires were generated with immunoSEQ multiplex PCR, while TCRdb's copy carries only in-frame clones and drops some. The data contain about 5,600 clones, 64% of them singletons. The source material was cultured CD8+ T cells derived from PBMCs. These receptors all come from a male donor with HIV.

In this sample, this clone turned up a few times. The rearrangement joins TRBV5-5 to TRBJ1-1; D not resolved. Germline CDR1 is SGHKS and CDR2 is YYEKEE (reference sequence). This CDR3 has 15 residues. The V gene lost 3 bases and the J gene lost 2 bases, with 14 bases spanning the gap. The CDR3 spells CASSSLSQVNTEAFF. In DNA, the CDR3 is TGTGCCAGCAGCTCTCTATCACAAGTAAACACTGAAGCTTTCTTT.

J is TRBJ1-1 and V is TRBV27; a possible D gene is TRBD1 (5 bases). Per the germline V gene, CDR1 is MNHEY and CDR2 is SMNVEV (reference sequence). Trimming removed 0 bases from V and 4 bases from J, with 12 bases in between. The CDR3 totals 15 residues. CDR3 residues: CASSLSQGIPTEAFF. CDR3 coding DNA: TGTGCCAGCAGTTTATCTCAGGGCATTCCCACTGAAGCTTTCTTT.

This clone was seen a handful of times. The chain links TRBV5-5 to TRBJ2-5, with 11 bases aligning to TRBD2. Germline assignment: CDR1 SGHKS and CDR2 YYEKEE (reference sequence). The V segment lost 2 bases and the J segment 2 bases; nucleotides outside the gene matches: 2. There are 15 residues in the CDR3. CDR3 sequence (DNA): TGTGCCAGCAGCTTTTCTAGCGGGGGGCAAGAGACCCAGTACTTC. Protein sequence: CASSFSSGGQETQYF. Based on the CDR3 plus reference TRBV5-5 and TRBJ2-5, the full variable domain is DAGVTQSPTHLIKTRGQQVTLRCSPISGHKSVSWYQQVLGQGPQFIFQYYEKEERGRGNFPDRFSARQFPNYSSELNVNALLLGDSALYLCASSFSSGGQETQYFGPGTRLLVL.

This chain connects TRBV19 to TRBJ2-7, with 7 nucleotides matching TRBD2. Losses at the gene ends were 5 bases for V and 4 bases for J; bases not matched to a gene: 2. Germline V gene data show CDR1 as LNHDA and CDR2 as SQIVND (reference sequence). This CDR3 has 12 amino acids. The CDR3 reads CASSPGGYEQYF. DNA of the CDR3: TGTGCCAGTAGTCCCGGGGGGTACGAGCAGTACTTC.

The chain couples TRBV6-5 to TRBJ2-7; 10 nucleotides match TRBD1. Germline V lookup: CDR1 MNHEY, CDR2 SVGAGI. The CDR3 spans 15 residues. Trimming took 2 bases from V and 5 from J; bases not matched to a gene: 6. The CDR3 nucleotides are TGTGCCAGCAGTTACACCGGGACAGGGGTCAACGAGCAGTACTTC. Its protein is CASSYTGTGVNEQYF.

The CDR3 DNA reads as TGTGCCAGCAGTTTTGCAGGGCCCCCAAATCAGCCCCAGCATTTT. Translated, it gives CASSFAGPPNQPQHF. This chain connects TRBV28 to TRBJ1-5, with D maybe TRBD1 (5 bases). CDR3 length: 15 residues. Trimming took 3 bases from V and 4 from J, leaving 13 bases between them. CDR1 and CDR2 (germline): MDHEN, SYDVKM.

A few counts support this clone. The J gene is TRBJ1-2, the V gene TRBV28; the D is unclear. This CDR3 region has 15 residues. The V end lost 2 bases, the J end lost 0 bases, and 10 bases lay between the germline ends. Germline V CDR1 and CDR2: MDHEN, SYDVKM. The chain's CDR3 is CASSLVTEANYGYTF. CDR3 coding DNA: TGTGCCAGCAGTTTAGTCACGGAGGCTAACTATGGCTACACCTTC.

The gene calls are TRBV13 and TRBJ2-3; TRBD1 aligns across 10 bases. Per the germline V gene, CDR1 is PRHDT and CDR2 is FYEKMQ (reference sequence). Unmatched junction bases numbered 4, after V lost 1 base and J lost 0 bases. The CDR3 spans 17 residues. CDR3 protein: CASSLARQGASTDTQYF. The CDR3 region has the DNA TGTGCCAGCAGCTTAGCCAGACAGGGGGCGAGCACAGATACGCAGTATTTT. Variable domain in full (rest from reference TRBV13 and TRBJ2-3): AAGVIQSPRHLIKEKRETATLKCYPIPRHDTVYWYQQGPGQDPQFLISFYEKMQSDKGSIPDRFSAQQFSDYHSELNMSSLELGDSALYFCASSLARQGASTDTQYFGPGTRLTVL.

V is TRBV2 and J is TRBJ2-7; D is unclear. The CDR3 has 14 residues. The germline gives CDR1 SNHLY, CDR2 FYNNEI. With 3 bases removed from V and 0 bases from J, the gap between germline ends came to 9 bases. DNA for the CDR3: TGTGCCAGCAGTGAGGGCAGGAACTCCTACGAGCAGTACTTC. It is translated as CASSEGRNSYEQYF.